The 20 T cell receptor beta chains presented below share a single source sample, sequenced in a study of CD8+ T cells in alopecia areata. As the sequencing template, cDNA was produced by extracting RNA and reverse transcribing it. Clones were read by immunoSEQ multiplex PCR, and TCRdb kept only the in-frame ones, dropping some. The sample holds fewer than 250,000 clones, 64% seen once. Treatment reported: oral pan-JAK inhibitor, 5-10 mg twice daily. Sequencing used CD4+ T cells sorted from blood, obtained at week 4, from a patient treated with tofacitinib. The origin of the receptors is a human donor with alopecia areata.

This chain uses TRBV19 with TRBJ2-5; D may be TRBD1 (7 bases). CDR1 and CDR2 from the germline V gene are LNHDA and SQIVND (reference sequence). V was trimmed by 6 bases and J by 5 bases, leaving 16 bases between them. CDR3 size: 14 residues. The CDR3 loop reads CASRNGAGGETQYF. The DNA of the CDR3 is TGTGCCAGTAGAAATGGGGCAGGGGGGGAGACCCAGTACTTC.

This sequence joins TRBV2 and TRBJ1-2; the match to TRBD1 covers 7 bases. V was clipped by 6 bases and J by 8 bases; unmatched bases: 15. Germline V gives CDR1 SNHLY, CDR2 FYNNEI. The CDR3 runs to 15 residues. The CDR3, as DNA: TGTGCCAGCAGCGTCACAGGGGCAAAGATCGTCGGCTACACCTTC. It codes for CASSVTGAKIVGYTF.

This chain joins TRBV6-5 and TRBJ2-7; maybe TRBD1 (5 bases). The germline V gene encodes CDR1 MNHEY and CDR2 SVGAGI. The V and J ends lost 2 bases and 3 bases respectively, with 11 bases between them. CDR3 length: 14 amino acids. The CDR3 DNA follows: TGTGCCAGCAGTTACACCGTCAGGGACTACGAGCAGTACTTC. It codes for CASSYTVRDYEQYF.

This clone was seen a single time. CDR3 loop: CASSLGRDSAKNIQYF. As DNA, the CDR3 is TGTGCCAGCAGCTTAGGAAGGGACAGCGCCAAAAACATTCAGTACTTC. The V and J genes are TRBV7-9 and TRBJ2-4; the match to TRBD1 covers 7 bases. Germline V gene sequence: CDR1 SEHNR, CDR2 FQNEAQ (reference sequence). There are 16 residues in the CDR3. The ends lost 1 base at V and 1 base at J; junction bases unmatched: 4. The full variable domain, in which reference TRBV7-9 and TRBJ2-4 provide the parts outside the CDR3, is DTGVSQNPRHKITKRGQNVTFRCDPISEHNRLYWYRQTLGQGPEFLTYFQNEAQLEKSRLLSDRFSAERPKGSFSTLEIQRTEQGDSAMYLCASSLGRDSAKNIQYFGAGTRLSVL.

V usage is TRBV30 and J usage is TRBJ1-1; D gene ambiguous. V was pared by 3 bases and J by 4 bases, with 21 bases between. CDR1 is GTSNPN and CDR2 is SVGIG in the germline V gene (reference sequence). The CDR3 length is 16 residues. CDR3 residues: CAWSPGPTKPRTEAFF. CDR3 DNA: TGTGCCTGGAGCCCCGGGCCCACCAAACCGCGCACTGAAGCTTTCTTT.

The chain has TRBV4-1 and TRBJ2-1; D is unresolved. The CDR3 has 16 amino acids. The V gene lost 3 bases and the J gene lost 8 bases, with 20 bases spanning the gap. Germline values: CDR1 MGHRA, CDR2 YSYEKL. The CDR3 protein is CASSQVDMLFFHEQFF. CDR3 sequence (DNA): TGCGCCAGCAGCCAGGTTGACATGCTTTTCTTCCATGAGCAGTTCTTC.

The gene calls are TRBV6-5 and TRBJ2-7, with TRBD2 identical over 12 bases. Losses at the gene ends were 6 bases for V and 1 base for J; bases not matched to a gene: 1. The CDR3 is made up of 14 amino acids. CDR1 and CDR2 from the germline V gene are MNHEY and SVGAGI. CDR3 residues: CASRLAGGSYEQYF. Written as DNA, the CDR3 is TGTGCCAGCAGGCTAGCGGGGGGGTCCTACGAGCAGTACTTC.

The chain uses TRBV29-1 and TRBJ2-7; D might be TRBD1 (6 bases). CDR1 and CDR2 from the germline V gene are SQVTM and ANQGSEA. The CDR3 loop spans 12 amino acids. V dropped 7 bases and J dropped 0 bases, with 10 bases sitting between them. CDR3 sequence (DNA): TGCAGCGCAGGACAGAGCTCCTACGAGCAGTACTTC. This sequence encodes CSAGQSSYEQYF.

The J gene is TRBJ2-2, the V gene TRBV29-1, with 7 bases fitting TRBD1. The CDR3 is made up of 14 amino acids. Germline assignment: CDR1 SQVTM and CDR2 ANQGSEA. The trim removed 5 bases at V and 3 bases at J, leaving 6 bases unmatched. The CDR3 protein is CSVNYRGDTGELFF. CDR3 DNA: TGCAGCGTTAACTACAGGGGAGACACCGGGGAGCTGTTTTTT.

This chain uses TRBV30 with TRBJ2-3; D may be TRBD1 or TRBD2 (5 bases each). The CDR3 covers 15 residues. Trimming removed 2 bases at V and 1 base at J, with 13 bases between. CDR1 and CDR2 (germline): GTSNPN, SVGIG (reference sequence). The CDR3 loop reads CAWSKGLGGTDTQYF. DNA for the CDR3: TGTGCCTGGAGTAAGGGTTTGGGGGGCACAGATACGCAGTATTTT.

This sequence joins TRBV7-2 and TRBJ2-7; weak D call: TRBD2 (6 bases). The germline CDR1 and CDR2 sequences are SGHTA and FQGNSA. V was shortened by 4 bases and J by 3 bases, with 13 bases between the two germline ends. The CDR3 is 14 amino acids. The CDR3 protein is CASSSSLGGYEQYF. The DNA of the CDR3 is TGTGCCAGCAGCTCATCCCTGGGGGGCTACGAGCAGTACTTC. Full variable domain (rest looked up from reference TRBV7-2 and TRBJ2-7): GAGVSQSPSNKVTEKGKDVELRCDPISGHTALYWYRQSLGQGLEFLIYFQGNSAPDKSGLPSDRFSAERTGGSVSTLTIQRTQQEDSAVYLCASSSSLGGYEQYFGPGTRLTVT.

The genes are TRBV29-1 and TRBJ1-1, with 8 bases aligning to TRBD1. V gave up 7 bases and J gave up 0 bases; unmatched junction bases: 10. CDR1 SQVTM and CDR2 ANQGSEA come from the germline V gene. The CDR3 sequence is 15 residues long. The CDR3 sequence is CSARGQVLMNTEAFF. CDR3 nucleotides: TGCAGCGCGAGGGGACAGGTACTGATGAACACTGAAGCTTTCTTT.

CDR3 sequence reads: CASQQTWGSNEKLFF. DNA for the CDR3: TGTGCCAGTCAACAAACTTGGGGCTCCAATGAAAAACTGTTTTTT. The chain couples TRBV19 to TRBJ1-4; TRBD1 might be the D (5 bases). The CDR3 runs 15 residues. Germline V lookup: CDR1 LNHDA, CDR2 SQIVND (reference sequence). Deletions cut 8 bases from V and 5 bases from J, with 18 bases between. Complete variable domain (other parts from reference TRBV19 and TRBJ1-4): DGGITQSPKYLFRKEGQNVTLSCEQNLNHDAMYWYRQDPGQGLRLIYYSQIVNDFQKGDIAEGYSVSREKKESFPLTVTSAQKNPTAFYLCASQQTWGSNEKLFFGSGTQLSVL.

The rearrangement joins TRBV4-3 to TRBJ2-1, with D perhaps matching TRBD2 (5 bases). Germline V gives CDR1 LGHNA, CDR2 YSLEER. The V gene lost 2 bases and the J gene lost 4 bases, with 6 bases spanning the gap. This CDR3 spans 13 amino acids. The CDR3 DNA follows: TGCGCCAGCAGCCAACCGGGGTACAATGAGCAGTTCTTC. Protein: CASSQPGYNEQFF.

The chain is built from TRBV29-1 and TRBJ2-7; D call uncertain. V lost 1 base to trimming and J lost 4 bases, with 5 bases between them. The germline V gene encodes CDR1 SQVTM and CDR2 ANQGSEA. The CDR3 runs to 11 residues. CDR3 sequence (DNA): TGCAGCGTTGAAGTCAGTTACGAGCAGTACTTC. Amino acids: CSVEVSYEQYF.

V usage is TRBV18 and J usage is TRBJ2-3; TRBD1 is a possible D gene (6 bases). V was pared by 2 bases and J by 0 bases, with 9 bases between. There are 15 residues in the CDR3. Germline CDR1 and CDR2: KGHSH and LQKENI. CDR3 bases: TGTGCCAGCTCACCAAGGACAGCTAGCACAGATACGCAGTATTTT. This translates into CASSPRTASTDTQYF.

The rearrangement links TRBV30 to TRBJ2-7, with a weak D call TRBD2 (6 bases). CDR1 is GTSNPN and CDR2 is SVGIG in the germline V gene (reference sequence). The V end lost 3 bases, the J end lost 1 base, and 19 bases lay between the germline ends. CDR3 length: 16 amino acids. The chain's CDR3 is CAWSPSWGVESYEQYF. The CDR3 DNA reads TGTGCCTGGAGCCCATCGTGGGGGGTGGAGTCCTACGAGCAGTACTTC.

The chain couples TRBV4-1 to TRBJ2-2, with 12 bases lining up with TRBD1. This CDR3 comprises 18 residues. The V gene's germline CDR1 is MGHRA and CDR2 YSYEKL. The trim removed 1 base at V and 4 bases at J, leaving 7 bases unmatched. The CDR3 nucleotides read TGCGCCAGCAGCCAAGCTCCGGGACAGGGGGCGCTCACCGGGGAGCTGTTTTTT. Encoded protein: CASSQAPGQGALTGELFF.

The J gene is TRBJ2-5, the V gene TRBV7-2; maybe TRBD2 (6 bases). CDR3 length: 14 amino acids. Germline V gene lookup returns CDR1 SGHTA and CDR2 FQGNSA. The V end lost 5 bases, the J end lost 5 bases, and 15 bases lay between the germline ends. The CDR3 DNA reads TGTGCCAGCAGCCATCCCGGGAGACCGGAGACCCAGTACTTC. Amino acids: CASSHPGRPETQYF.

This clone occurred a few times. This chain connects TRBV28 to TRBJ1-2, with unresolved D. The CDR3 is 14 residues long. Germline lookup yields CDR1 MDHEN and CDR2 SYDVKM. V gave up 6 bases and J gave up 5 bases, with 16 bases separating them. The CDR3: CASSHLDQSYGYTF. In DNA, the CDR3 is TGTGCCAGCAGCCACCTAGATCAGAGTTATGGCTACACCTTC.